A single sample gave rise to the 18 T cell receptor beta chains below, sequenced in a study of identifying expanded T cells in peripheral blood. Clones were read by immunoSEQ multiplex PCR, and TCRdb kept only the in-frame ones, dropping some. The repertoire includes more than 75,000 clones, 88% of them detected once, and roughly 3.9% sits in the top ten. Sequenced material: blood. The receptors were sampled from a person aged 18 to 69 in good health.

The chain carries TRBV7-9 and TRBJ2-3; TRBD2 agrees at 8 bases. Germline CDR1 is SEHNR and CDR2 is FQNEAQ (reference sequence). J was trimmed by 8 bases and V by 5 bases; bases with no gene match: 6. This CDR3 is 13 amino acids long. DNA of the CDR3: TGTGCCAGCAGCACAGCGGGAGTTGGTACGCAGTATTTT. Amino acid sequence: CASSTAGVGTQYF.

The chain employs TRBV30 and TRBJ1-1; no clear D. V lost 0 bases and J 3 bases, leaving 2 bases between the germline ends. The germline CDR1 and CDR2 sequences are GTSNPN and SVGIG (reference sequence). The CDR3 contains 11 residues. This CDR3 is CAWSVDTEAFF. CDR3 DNA sequence: TGTGCCTGGAGTGTAGACACTGAAGCTTTCTTT.

The genes are TRBV4-3 and TRBJ2-5; D assignment may be TRBD1 or TRBD2 (5 bases each). Germline V gene sequence: CDR1 LGHNA, CDR2 YSLEER. V lost 3 bases and J 3 bases, leaving 14 bases between the germline ends. The length of the CDR3 is 15 residues. The CDR3 bases are TGCGCCAGCAGCCACCGAACGCAGGGAGAAGAGACCCAGTACTTC. Its translation: CASSHRTQGEETQYF.

The J gene is TRBJ2-1, the V gene TRBV4-3; 9 nucleotides align to TRBD2. The CDR3 is made up of 16 amino acids. The V gene end was trimmed by 4 bases and the J gene end by 9 bases; junction bases not matched to a gene: 13. The germline CDR1 and CDR2 sequences are LGHNA and YSLEER. As DNA, the CDR3 is TGCGCCAGCAGCCTCAGCCCTGGCGGGAGGGATGGTGAGCAGTTCTTC. Protein: CASSLSPGGRDGEQFF.

The V call is TRBV5-6, the J call TRBJ1-4; possibly TRBD1 for D (5 bases). Trimming pared 0 bases from V and 0 bases from J, leaving 9 bases between. CDR3 size: 16 residues. CDR1 and CDR2 (germline): SGHDT, YYEEEE. This chain's CDR3 is CASSLDGGATNEKLFF. Written as DNA, the CDR3 is TGTGCCAGCAGCTTGGATGGAGGGGCAACTAATGAAAAACTGTTTTTT.

A note on this clone: The same CDR3 arises from other DNA sequences in this sample as well. The chain joins TRBV27 to TRBJ2-1; a possible D gene is TRBD1 (6 bases). The CDR3 is 15 residues long. V lost 2 bases, J lost 0 bases, and 8 bases lay in between. Germline CDR1 reads MNHEY; CDR2 reads SMNVEV (reference sequence). This chain's CDR3 is CASSLRGSSYNEQFF. Written as DNA, the CDR3 is TGTGCCAGCAGTTTAAGGGGGAGCTCCTACAATGAGCAGTTCTTC.

The rearrangement links TRBV2 to TRBJ2-1; D possibly corresponds to TRBD1 (6 bases). Trimming shortened V by 9 bases and J by 8 bases, and 23 bases separated the two germline ends. CDR1 is SNHLY, CDR2 FYNNEI, per germline. The CDR3 is 15 amino acids. The DNA of the CDR3 is TGTGCCAGACAAGAGAAAAAGACAGGAAGCGATGAGCAGTTCTTC. It is translated as CARQEKKTGSDEQFF.

The CDR3 sequence is CASSITGVGGETQYF. As DNA, the CDR3 is TGCGCCAGCAGCATTACAGGGGTTGGAGGAGAGACCCAGTACTTC. The rearrangement uses TRBV5-1 and TRBJ2-5; TRBD1 agrees at 7 bases. Germline CDR1 is SGHRS and CDR2 is YFSETQ. V lost 4 bases, J lost 4 bases, and 10 bases stayed unmatched. The CDR3 totals 15 residues.

The CDR3 DNA sequence: TGTGCCAGTAGGGGACAGAAAGAGACCCAGTACTTC. This gives the protein CASRGQKETQYF. The chain recombines TRBV19 with TRBJ2-5, with TRBD1 identical over 7 bases. The J segment lost 3 bases and the V segment lost 6 bases, leaving 1 base of the junction unmatched. The CDR3 is 12 amino acids. Looked up from germline, CDR1 is LNHDA and CDR2 is SQIVND (reference sequence).

J is TRBJ2-7 and V is TRBV2; 8 nucleotides agree with TRBD2. After removal of 1 base from V and 11 bases from J, the junction contained 13 bases not matched to a gene. The CDR3 is 15 residues long. Germline V lookup: CDR1 SNHLY, CDR2 FYNNEI. CDR3 coding DNA: TGTGCCAGCAGTGAAGGGGAACTAGCGGCGGGGAGGGAGTACTTC. Protein product: CASSEGELAAGREYF.

The V and J genes are TRBV4-1 and TRBJ1-5; no firm D call. Germline V gene lookup returns CDR1 MGHRA and CDR2 YSYEKL. Trimming took 8 bases from V and 5 from J, leaving 13 bases between them. This CDR3 contains 13 residues. The CDR3 sequence is CASCRDLDQPQHF. In nucleotides, the CDR3 is TGCGCCAGCTGTAGGGATCTTGATCAGCCCCAGCATTTT.

The V gene is TRBV5-6, the J gene TRBJ1-6, with 8 bases fitting TRBD1. The germline gives CDR1 SGHDT, CDR2 YYEEEE. Losses at the gene ends were 4 bases for V and 9 bases for J; bases not matched to a gene: 9. This CDR3 comprises 15 residues. CDR3 residues: CASSPGRTGRSPLHF. For the CDR3, the DNA is TGTGCCAGCAGCCCTGGGAGGACAGGGCGTTCACCCCTCCACTTT.

The chain is built from TRBV20-1 and TRBJ2-1; weak D call: TRBD2 (5 bases). The CDR3 runs to 10 residues. V dropped 6 bases and J dropped 8 bases, with 8 bases sitting between them. Germline CDR1 DFQATT, CDR2 SNEGSKA (reference sequence). The CDR3 DNA reads as TGCAGTGCCGGGGTGGATGAGCAGTTCTTC. Encoded protein: CSAGVDEQFF.

This clone showed up just once. V usage is TRBV9 and J usage is TRBJ2-2; D is possibly TRBD1 (7 bases). The ends were cut back, 7 bases at V and 4 bases at J, with 14 bases in the middle. The germline gives CDR1 SGDLS, CDR2 YYNGEE. The CDR3 is 14 residues long. The CDR3 DNA reads TGTGCCAGCTCAAACAGGGGACTCACCGGGGAGCTGTTTTTT. Its translation: CASSNRGLTGELFF.

This chain connects TRBV30 to TRBJ2-2; D possibly corresponds to TRBD2 (6 bases). The V end lost 3 bases, the J end lost 4 bases, and 15 bases lay between the germline ends. CDR1 GTSNPN and CDR2 SVGIG come from the germline V gene (reference sequence). CDR3 length: 15 amino acids. Written as DNA, the CDR3 is TGTGCCTGGAGCGTTAGTTCGCGGGGCACCGGGGAGCTGTTTTTT. Translated, it gives CAWSVSSRGTGELFF.

This clone occurred once. This chain connects TRBV25-1 to TRBJ2-3, with a weak D call TRBD1 (5 bases). This CDR3 has 16 residues. V was trimmed by 7 bases and J by 0 bases, leaving 17 bases between them. In germline, CDR1 is MGHDK, CDR2 SYGVNS. Here the CDR3 reads CASTDRLEASTDTQYF. CDR3 DNA sequence: TGTGCCAGCACTGACAGACTCGAGGCTAGCACAGATACGCAGTATTTT. The variable domain in full, with the rest retrieved from reference TRBV25-1 and TRBJ2-3, is EADIYQTPRYLVIGTGKKITLECSQTMGHDKMYWYQQDPGMELHLIHYSYGVNSTEKGDLSSESTVSRIRTEHFPLTLESARPSHTSQYLCASTDRLEASTDTQYFGPGTRLTVL.

The J gene is TRBJ2-3, the V gene TRBV2; 7 bases fit TRBD1. Germline values: CDR1 SNHLY, CDR2 FYNNEI. The CDR3 has 16 amino acids. Trimming cost V 6 bases and J 0 bases; bases outside gene matches: 9. This CDR3 reads CASSGTGASSTDTQYF. CDR3 in DNA: TGTGCCAGCAGCGGAACAGGGGCCTCTAGCACAGATACGCAGTATTTT.

V gene TRBV4-3 combines with J gene TRBJ2-2; 7 bases are shared with TRBD1. V lost 3 bases and J lost 1; bases outside the gene matches: 5. This CDR3 has 16 amino acids. Germline V gives CDR1 LGHNA, CDR2 YSLEER. CDR3 nucleotide sequence: TGCGCCAGCAGCCAGAGTAACAGGGGGAACACCGGGGAGCTGTTTTTT. Amino acid sequence: CASSQSNRGNTGELFF.